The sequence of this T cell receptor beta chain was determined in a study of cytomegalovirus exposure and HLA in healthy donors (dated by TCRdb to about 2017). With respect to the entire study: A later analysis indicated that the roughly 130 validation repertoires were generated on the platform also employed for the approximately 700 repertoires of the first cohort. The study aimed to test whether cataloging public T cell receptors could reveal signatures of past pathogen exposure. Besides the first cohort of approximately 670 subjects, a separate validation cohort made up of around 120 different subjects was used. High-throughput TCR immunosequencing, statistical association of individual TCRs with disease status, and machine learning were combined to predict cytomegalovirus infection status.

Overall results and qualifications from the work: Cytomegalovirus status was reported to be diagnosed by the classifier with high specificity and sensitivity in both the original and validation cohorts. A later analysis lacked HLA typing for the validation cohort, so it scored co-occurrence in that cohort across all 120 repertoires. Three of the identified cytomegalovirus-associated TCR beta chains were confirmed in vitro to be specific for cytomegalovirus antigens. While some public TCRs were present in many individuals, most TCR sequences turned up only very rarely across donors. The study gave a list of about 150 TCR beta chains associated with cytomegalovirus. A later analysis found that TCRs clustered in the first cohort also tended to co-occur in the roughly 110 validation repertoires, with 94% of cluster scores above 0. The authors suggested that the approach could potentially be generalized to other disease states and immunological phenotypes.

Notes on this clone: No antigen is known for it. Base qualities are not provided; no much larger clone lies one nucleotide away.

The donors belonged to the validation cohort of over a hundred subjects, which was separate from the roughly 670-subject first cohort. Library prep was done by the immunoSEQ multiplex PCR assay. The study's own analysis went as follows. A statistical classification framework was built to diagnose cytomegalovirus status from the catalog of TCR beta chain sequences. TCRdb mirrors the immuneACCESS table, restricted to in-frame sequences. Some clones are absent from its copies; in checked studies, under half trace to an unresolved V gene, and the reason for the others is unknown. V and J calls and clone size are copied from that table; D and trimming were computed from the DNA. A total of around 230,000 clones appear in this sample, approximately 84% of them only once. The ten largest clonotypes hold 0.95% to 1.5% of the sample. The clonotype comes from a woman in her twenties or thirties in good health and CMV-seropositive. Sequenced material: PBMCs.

The DNA sequence is as follows: TGTGCCAGCCGTCGACAGGGGGCAGGAACTGAAGCTTTCTTT. Translation gives CASRRQGAGTEAFF. This chain is built from TRBV28 and TRBJ1-1; 10 bases in the junction line up with TRBD1. The CDR3, from cysteine to phenylalanine, totals 14 residues. CDR3 DNA only is kept here, 42 bases in frame from base 1. Trimmed from V: 8 bases; trimmed from J: 5 bases; junction bases lacking a gene match: 8. The germline V gene provides CDR1 MDHEN and CDR2 SYDVKM.